The table lists the clone carrying this TCR beta chain with many counts. Profiling that covered TCR beta VDJ and CDR3 relied on genomic DNA as its template. TCRdb reprocessed the reads with MiXCR, giving one entry per CDR3 protein. The sample records 62,000 or so distinct CDR3 sequences, almost 55% being singletons. The sample comes from a study of CD8+CD57+ T cells in acquired aplastic anemia. CDR1 SQVTM and CDR2 ANQGSEA come from the germline V gene. This CDR3 contains 13 residues. Trimming stripped 7 bases from V and 3 bases from J, with 16 bases between. The TCR originated in a human donor in good health, serving as a control. Specimen: sorted CD4+, CD8+, or CD8+CD57+ T cells (not recorded which) from PBMCs. The V and J genes are TRBV29-1 and TRBJ2-7, with a weak D call TRBD1 (5 bases). The CDR3 DNA reads as TGCAGCGCCAGAAGCCAGGGTATCTACGAGCAGTACTTC. Amino acids: CSARSQGIYEQYF.